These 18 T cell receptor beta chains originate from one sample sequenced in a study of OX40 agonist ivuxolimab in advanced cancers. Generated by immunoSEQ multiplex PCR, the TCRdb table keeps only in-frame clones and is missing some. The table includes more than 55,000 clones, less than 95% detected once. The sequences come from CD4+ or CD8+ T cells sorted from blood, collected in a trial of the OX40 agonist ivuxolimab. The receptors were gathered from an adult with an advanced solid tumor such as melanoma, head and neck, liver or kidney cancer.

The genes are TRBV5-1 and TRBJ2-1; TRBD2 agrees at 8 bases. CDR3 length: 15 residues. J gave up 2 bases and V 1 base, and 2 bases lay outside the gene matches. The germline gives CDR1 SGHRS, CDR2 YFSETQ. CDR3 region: CASSLTSGTYNEQFF. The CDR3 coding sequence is TGCGCCAGCAGCTTGACTAGCGGCACCTACAATGAGCAGTTCTTC. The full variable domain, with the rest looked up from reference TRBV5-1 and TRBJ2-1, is KAGVTQTPRYLIKTRGQQVTLSCSPISGHRSVSWYQQTPGQGLQFLFEYFSETQRNKGNFPGRFSGRQFSNSRSEMNVSTLELGDSALYLCASSLTSGTYNEQFFGPGTRLTVL.

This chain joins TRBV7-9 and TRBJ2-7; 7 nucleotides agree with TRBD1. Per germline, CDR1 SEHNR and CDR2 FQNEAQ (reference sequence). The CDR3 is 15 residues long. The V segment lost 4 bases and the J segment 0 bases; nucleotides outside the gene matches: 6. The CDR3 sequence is CASSSWGQFSYEQYF. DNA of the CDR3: TGTGCCAGCAGCTCATGGGGACAGTTCTCCTACGAGCAGTACTTC.

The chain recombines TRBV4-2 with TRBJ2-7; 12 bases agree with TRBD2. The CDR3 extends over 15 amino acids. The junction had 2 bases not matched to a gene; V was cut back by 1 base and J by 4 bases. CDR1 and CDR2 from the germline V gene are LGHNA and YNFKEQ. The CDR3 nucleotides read TGTGCCAGCAGCCAAGGACTAGCGGGAGCTTACGAGCAGTACTTC. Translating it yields CASSQGLAGAYEQYF.

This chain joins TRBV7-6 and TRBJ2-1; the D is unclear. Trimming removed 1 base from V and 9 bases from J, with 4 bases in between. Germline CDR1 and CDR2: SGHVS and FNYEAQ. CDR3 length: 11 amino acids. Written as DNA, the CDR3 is TGTGCCAGCAGCTTAGTGGGTGAGCAGTTCTTC. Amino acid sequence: CASSLVGEQFF.

Here the CDR3 DNA reads TGTGCCACCAGCAGAGTAGGCAGCGGGATCTCCTACGAGCAGTACTTC. It yields the protein CATSRVGSGISYEQYF. The rearrangement links TRBV15 to TRBJ2-7; 7 nucleotides align to TRBD2. V was pared by 1 base and J by 0 bases, with 6 bases of the junction left unmatched. Looked up from germline, CDR1 is LNHNV and CDR2 is YYDKDF (reference sequence). The CDR3 totals 16 residues. Complete variable domain (other parts from reference TRBV15 and TRBJ2-7): DAMVIQNPRYQVTQFGKPVTLSCSQTLNHNVMYWYQQKSSQAPKLLFHYYDKDFNNEADTPDNFQSRRPNTSFCFLDIRSPGLGDTAMYLCATSRVGSGISYEQYFGPGTRLTVT.

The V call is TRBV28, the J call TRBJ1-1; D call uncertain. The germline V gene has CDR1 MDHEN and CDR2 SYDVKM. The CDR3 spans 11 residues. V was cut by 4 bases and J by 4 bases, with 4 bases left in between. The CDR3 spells CASSYLTEAFF. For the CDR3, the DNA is TGTGCCAGCAGTTATCTCACTGAAGCTTTCTTT.

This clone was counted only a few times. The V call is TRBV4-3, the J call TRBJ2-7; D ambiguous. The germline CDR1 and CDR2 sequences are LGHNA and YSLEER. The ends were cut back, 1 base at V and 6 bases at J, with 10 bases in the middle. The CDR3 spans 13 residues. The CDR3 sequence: CASSQVGSGEQYF. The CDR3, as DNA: TGCGCCAGCAGCCAAGTTGGTTCGGGCGAGCAGTACTTC.

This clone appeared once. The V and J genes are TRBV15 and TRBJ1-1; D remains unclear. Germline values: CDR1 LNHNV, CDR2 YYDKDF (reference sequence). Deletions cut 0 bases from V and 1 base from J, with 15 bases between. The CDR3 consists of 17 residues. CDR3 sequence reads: CATSRDQLRFSNTEAFF. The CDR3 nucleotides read TGTGCCACCAGCAGAGATCAACTCAGGTTCTCGAACACTGAAGCTTTCTTT.

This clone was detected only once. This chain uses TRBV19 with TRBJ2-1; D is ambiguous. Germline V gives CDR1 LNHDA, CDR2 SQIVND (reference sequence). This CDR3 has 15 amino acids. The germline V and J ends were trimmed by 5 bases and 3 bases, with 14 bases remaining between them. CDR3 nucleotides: TGTGCCAGTAGTTCCCCAGGATGGGGCTACAATGAGCAGTTCTTC. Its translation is CASSSPGWGYNEQFF.

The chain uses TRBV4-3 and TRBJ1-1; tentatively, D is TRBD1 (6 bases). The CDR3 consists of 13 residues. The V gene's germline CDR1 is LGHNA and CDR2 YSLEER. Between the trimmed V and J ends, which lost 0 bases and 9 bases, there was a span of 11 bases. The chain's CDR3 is CASSQDSGQQAFF. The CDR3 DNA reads TGCGCCAGCAGCCAAGATTCGGGACAACAAGCTTTCTTT.

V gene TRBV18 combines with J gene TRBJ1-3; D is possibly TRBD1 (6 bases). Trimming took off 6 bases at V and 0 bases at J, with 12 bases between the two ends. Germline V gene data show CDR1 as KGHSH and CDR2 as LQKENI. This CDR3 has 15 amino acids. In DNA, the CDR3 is TGTGCCAGCTCCCCGGGGGGGCCCTCTGGAAACACCATATATTTT. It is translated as CASSPGGPSGNTIYF.

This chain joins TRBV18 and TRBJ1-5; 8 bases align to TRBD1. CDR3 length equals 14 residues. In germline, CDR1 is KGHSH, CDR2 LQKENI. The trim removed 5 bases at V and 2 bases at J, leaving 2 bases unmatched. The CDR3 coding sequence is TGTGCCAGCTCAGGGACAGGACGCAATCAGCCCCAGCATTTT. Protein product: CASSGTGRNQPQHF.

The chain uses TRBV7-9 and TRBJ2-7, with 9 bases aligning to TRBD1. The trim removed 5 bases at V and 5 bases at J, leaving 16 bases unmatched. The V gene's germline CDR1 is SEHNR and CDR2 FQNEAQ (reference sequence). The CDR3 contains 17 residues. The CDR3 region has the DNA TGTGCCAGCAGCCCGCCCCCGACAGGGGGACTAACAAACGAGCAGTACTTC. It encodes CASSPPPTGGLTNEQYF.

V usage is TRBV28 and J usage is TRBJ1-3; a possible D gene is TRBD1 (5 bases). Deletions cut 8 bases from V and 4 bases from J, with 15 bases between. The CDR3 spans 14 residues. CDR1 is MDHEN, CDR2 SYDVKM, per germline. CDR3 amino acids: CASFVRGIGNTIYF. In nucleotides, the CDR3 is TGTGCCAGCTTTGTCCGGGGGATCGGAAACACCATATATTTT. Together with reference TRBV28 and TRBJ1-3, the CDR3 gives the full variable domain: DVKVTQSSRYLVKRTGEKVFLECVQDMDHENMFWYRQDPGLGLRLIYFSYDVKMKEKGDIPEGYSVSREKKERFSLILESASTNQTSMYLCASFVRGIGNTIYFGEGSWLTVV.

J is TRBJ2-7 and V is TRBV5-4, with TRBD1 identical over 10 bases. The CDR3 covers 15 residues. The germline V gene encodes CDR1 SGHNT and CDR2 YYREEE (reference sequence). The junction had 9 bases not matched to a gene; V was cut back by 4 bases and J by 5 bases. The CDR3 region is CASSQPRTGGDEQYF. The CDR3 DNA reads TGTGCCAGCAGCCAACCAAGGACAGGGGGGGACGAGCAGTACTTC.

The chain's CDR3 is CASSLIPGRPGTF. The CDR3 bases are TGCGCCAGCAGCTTGATTCCGGGGCGACCTGGCACCTTC. This chain links TRBV5-1 with TRBJ1-2; perhaps TRBD1 as D (5 bases). Germline CDR1 is SGHRS and CDR2 is YFSETQ. This CDR3 contains 13 residues. Trimming cost V 1 base and J 13 bases, with 17 bases left between them.

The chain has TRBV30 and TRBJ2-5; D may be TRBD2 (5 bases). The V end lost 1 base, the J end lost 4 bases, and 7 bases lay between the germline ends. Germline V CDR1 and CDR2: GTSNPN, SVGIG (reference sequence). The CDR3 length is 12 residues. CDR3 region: CAWSAGIETQYF. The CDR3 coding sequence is TGTGCCTGGAGTGCCGGGATAGAGACCCAGTACTTC.

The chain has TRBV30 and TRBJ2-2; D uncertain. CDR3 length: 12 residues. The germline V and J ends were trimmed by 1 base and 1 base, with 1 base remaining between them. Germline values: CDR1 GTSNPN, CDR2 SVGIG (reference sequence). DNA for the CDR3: TGTGCCTGGAGTGGGAACACCGGGGAGCTGTTTTTT. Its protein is CAWSGNTGELFF.